A single sample gave rise to the 26 T cell receptor beta chains below, sequenced in a study of T cells in Graves' hyperthyroidism and ophthalmopathy. There were TCR beta CDR3 regions amplified from RNA transcripts. First-round RT-PCR of the TCR CDR3 relied on the HTBI primer set. MiXCR, applied by TCRdb to the multiplex PCR reads, yields one record per CDR3 protein. The table shows about 360,000 distinct CDR3 sequences, with about 13% occurring only once. The sequenced sample consisted of blood. Receptors were obtained from a woman younger than 30 with Graves' hyperthyroidism.

This clonotype was counted at least ten times. The chain carries TRBV7-9 and TRBJ2-4; TRBD2 is a possible D gene (6 bases). V lost 6 bases, J lost 0 bases, and 18 bases lay in between. The germline V gene has CDR1 SEHNR and CDR2 FQNEAQ (reference sequence). The CDR3 totals 17 residues. CDR3 in DNA: TGTGCCAGCAGACCCTGGGGAGGAGCTGAAGCCAAAAACATTCAGTACTTC. This sequence encodes CASRPWGGAEAKNIQYF.

In its sample, this clonotype was seen many times. V is TRBV12-3 or TRBV12-4 and J is TRBJ2-1; 7 bases match TRBD1. The CDR3 totals 13 residues. Trimming cost V 6 bases and J 4 bases; bases outside gene matches: 3. In DNA, the CDR3 is TGTGCCAGCAGGGGACAGCAGTACAATGAGCAGTTCTTC. Encoded protein: CASRGQQYNEQFF.

This clonotype was picked up many times. The chain has TRBV7-9 and TRBJ1-1, with D perhaps TRBD1 (5 bases). V was trimmed by 0 bases and J by 1 base, leaving 15 bases between them. CDR1 is SEHNR and CDR2 is FQNEAQ in the germline V gene (reference sequence). This CDR3 spans 17 amino acids. CDR3 protein: CASSLARDSSWNTEAFF. The CDR3 nucleotides are TGTGCCAGCAGCTTAGCCAGGGATAGTTCATGGAACACTGAAGCTTTCTTT. The whole variable domain, remainder taken from reference TRBV7-9 and TRBJ1-1, is DTGVSQNPRHKITKRGQNVTFRCDPISEHNRLYWYRQTLGQGPEFLTYFQNEAQLEKSRLLSDRFSAERPKGSFSTLEIQRTEQGDSAMYLCASSLARDSSWNTEAFFGQGTRLTVV.

At least ten counts were recorded for this clonotype. The chain couples TRBV7-9 to TRBJ2-1, with 9 nucleotides matching TRBD2. V lost 6 bases to trimming and J lost 9 bases; unmatched junction nucleotides: 6. The germline gives CDR1 SEHNR, CDR2 FQNEAQ (reference sequence). CDR3 length: 13 residues. The DNA of the CDR3 is TGTGCCAGCAGAAATAGCGGGAGCGGTGAGCAGTTCTTC. Protein sequence: CASRNSGSGEQFF.

This clonotype appeared a few times. J is TRBJ1-4 and V is TRBV6-2 or TRBV6-3, with 7 nucleotides matching TRBD1. This CDR3 spans 12 amino acids. CDR1 MNHEY and CDR2 SVGEGT come from the germline V gene. V dropped 8 bases and J dropped 7; count of bases not matched to a gene: 4. CDR3 nucleotides: TGTGCCAGCGAGGGGGCCGGTGAAAAACTGTTTTTT. The encoded protein is CASEGAGEKLFF.

This clonotype was seen repeatedly, ten times or more. This chain joins TRBV7-2 and TRBJ2-7; 7 positions agree with TRBD1. The CDR3 sequence is 19 residues long. With 1 base clipped from V and 0 bases from J, the junction kept 15 bases outside the gene matches. The germline CDR1 and CDR2 sequences are SGHTA and FQGNSA. CDR3: CASSLGVGGYWPSSYEQYF. CDR3 DNA sequence: TGTGCCAGCAGCTTAGGGGTAGGGGGCTATTGGCCCAGCTCCTACGAGCAGTACTTC.

Notes on this clonotype: This may be a read error, as it is one base from a much larger clone. J is TRBJ2-3 and V is TRBV12-3 or TRBV12-4; D call uncertain. V was cut by 6 bases and J by 4 bases, with 8 bases left in between. The CDR3 has 12 amino acids. The CDR3 DNA reads TGTGCCAGCAGCCACGACCCAGATACGCAGTATTTT. Translated: CASSHDPDTQYF.

This clonotype showed up many times. V and J are TRBV6-1 and TRBJ1-1, with D unclear. This CDR3 is built from 12 residues. The ends were cut back, 5 bases at V and 0 bases at J, with 4 bases in the middle. Germline assignment: CDR1 MNHNS and CDR2 SASEGT. The CDR3 DNA reads TGTGCCAGCAGTTATATGAACACTGAAGCTTTCTTT. The encoded protein is CASSYMNTEAFF.

This clonotype was detected ten times or more. The CDR3 loop reads CATRKKLSVGNQPQHF. The CDR3 DNA follows: TGTGCCACCCGAAAAAAACTGAGCGTTGGCAATCAGCCCCAGCATTTT. The J gene is TRBJ1-5, the V gene TRBV5-8; D is undetermined. The CDR3 has 16 amino acids. Germline V gene lookup returns CDR1 SGHTS and CDR2 YDEGEE. V was shortened by 9 bases and J by 2 bases, with 21 bases between the two germline ends.

This clonotype was counted at least ten times. This chain links TRBV5-5 with TRBJ1-2; unclear D gene. Germline V CDR1 and CDR2: SGHKS, YYEKEE (reference sequence). This CDR3 has 14 residues. V lost 4 bases and J 4 bases, leaving 14 bases between the germline ends. CDR3 residues: CASSPPVMIYGYTF. CDR3 coding DNA: TGTGCCAGCAGCCCCCCCGTAATGATCTATGGCTACACCTTC.

This clonotype was seen at least ten times. The V and J genes are TRBV5-1 and TRBJ1-1, with D perhaps matching TRBD1 (5 bases). Trimming removed 4 bases from V and 6 bases from J, with 19 bases in between. The CDR3 extends over 15 amino acids. CDR1 and CDR2 from the germline V gene are SGHRS and YFSETQ. The CDR3 is CASSLGGGGASEAFF. In DNA, the CDR3 is TGCGCCAGCAGCCTTGGGGGGGGGGGAGCTTCTGAAGCTTTCTTT.

This clonotype showed up many times. V gene TRBV11-2 combines with J gene TRBJ2-7, with 10 bases lining up with TRBD1. Germline values: CDR1 SGHAT, CDR2 FQNNGV. The V segment lost 4 bases and the J segment 1 base; nucleotides outside the gene matches: 10. The CDR3 has 17 residues. CDR3 DNA: TGTGCCAGCAGCTGGGAAGGGACAGGGGTGAATTCCTACGAGCAGTACTTC. It yields the protein CASSWEGTGVNSYEQYF.

This clonotype was counted at least ten times. This chain links TRBV5-1 with TRBJ1-4; 9 bases map to TRBD1. V trimming: 4 bases; J trimming: 5 bases; junction bases outside the gene matches: 9. The CDR3 totals 16 residues. Germline V lookup: CDR1 SGHRS, CDR2 YFSETQ. The CDR3 protein is CASSPDIGQGNEKLFF. The CDR3 region has the DNA TGCGCCAGCAGCCCGGATATCGGACAGGGGAATGAAAAACTGTTTTTT.

The chain links TRBV6-2 or TRBV6-3 to TRBJ2-3; 8 positions match TRBD1. The CDR3 consists of 16 residues. Germline lookup yields CDR1 MNHEY and CDR2 SVGEGT. V lost 7 bases to trimming and J lost 0 bases; unmatched junction nucleotides: 9. CDR3 protein: CASNSQGQASTDTQYF. The DNA for the CDR3 is TGTGCCAGCAACTCACAGGGACAGGCTAGCACAGATACGCAGTATTTT.

Ten or more counts support this clonotype. The chain carries TRBV5-1 and TRBJ2-7; D is unclear. V was trimmed by 0 bases and J by 2 bases, leaving 6 bases between them. The CDR3 consists of 13 residues. Looked up from germline, CDR1 is SGHRS and CDR2 is YFSETQ. In DNA form, the CDR3 reads TGCGCCAGCAGCTTGGCTATTACCTACGAGCAGTACTTC. As protein: CASSLAITYEQYF.

Points on this clonotype: Compared with germline, one end of the junction differs, possibly owing to a read error. The chain employs TRBV27 and TRBJ2-7; 10 bases align to TRBD1. The CDR3 covers 15 residues. Germline V lookup: CDR1 MNHEY, CDR2 SMNVEV (reference sequence). The CDR3 spells CASSLPGQGFHERYF. In DNA form, the CDR3 reads TGTGCCAGCAGTTTGCCGGGACAGGGGTTCCACGAGCGGTACTTC.

This clonotype was counted ten times or more. The chain carries TRBV5-1 and TRBJ1-1, with D unresolved. The CDR3 is 18 residues long. The V gene lost 2 bases and the J gene lost 4 bases, with 24 bases spanning the gap. The germline CDR1 and CDR2 sequences are SGHRS and YFSETQ. The CDR3 loop reads CASSLSPNAFVNGTEAFF. CDR3 DNA: TGCGCCAGCAGCTTATCCCCCAACGCTTTCGTAAATGGCACTGAAGCTTTCTTT.

In this sample, this clonotype turned up many times. The V call is TRBV3-1, the J call TRBJ2-7; D may match TRBD1 or TRBD2 (5 bases each). This CDR3 has 14 residues. Germline assignment: CDR1 LGHDT and CDR2 YNNKEL (reference sequence). Trimming shortened V by 2 bases and J by 6 bases, and 14 bases separated the two germline ends. The CDR3 nucleotides are TGTGCCAGCAGCCAATGGGGAGAGGGGAGCGAGCAGTACTTC. Residues: CASSQWGEGSEQYF.

This clonotype was observed many times. The chain combines TRBV7-2 with TRBJ2-3; D is perhaps TRBD2 (7 bases). Looked up from germline, CDR1 is SGHTA and CDR2 is FQGNSA. The ends were cut back, 0 bases at V and 3 bases at J, with 10 bases in the middle. The CDR3 extends over 15 amino acids. Here the CDR3 DNA reads TGTGCCAGCAGCTTAGCTAGGGGGGGGACAGATACGCAGTATTTT. The encoded protein is CASSLARGGTDTQYF.

This clonotype was seen at least ten times. The genes are TRBV28 and TRBJ1-2; D not resolved. The CDR3 has 13 residues. V lost 2 bases and J 8 bases, leaving 12 bases between the germline ends. The germline gives CDR1 MDHEN, CDR2 SYDVKM. In nucleotides, the CDR3 is TGTGCCAGCAGTTTAAACTCCGAAGGCGGCTACACCTTC. This encodes CASSLNSEGGYTF.

This clonotype was seen many times. This chain joins TRBV7-9 and TRBJ2-5; 10 nucleotides line up with TRBD2. Germline V gene data show CDR1 as SEHNR and CDR2 as FQNEAQ (reference sequence). The CDR3 spans 14 residues. Trimming took 2 bases from V and 5 from J; bases not matched to a gene: 2. CDR3 in DNA: TGTGCCAGCAGCTTACCGGGACTAGCGGAGACCCAGTACTTC. This sequence encodes CASSLPGLAETQYF. The full variable domain, its missing parts supplied by reference TRBV7-9 and TRBJ2-5, is DTGVSQNPRHKITKRGQNVTFRCDPISEHNRLYWYRQTLGQGPEFLTYFQNEAQLEKSRLLSDRFSAERPKGSFSTLEIQRTEQGDSAMYLCASSLPGLAETQYFGPGTRLLVL.

Ten or more counts support this clonotype. The chain has TRBV20-1 and TRBJ1-3; D uncertain. This CDR3 contains 11 residues. Germline V gene data show CDR1 as DFQATT and CDR2 as SNEGSKA (reference sequence). As DNA, the CDR3 is TGCAGCGTAGACTCTGGAAACACCATATATTTT. Translating it yields CSVDSGNTIYF.

This clonotype was seen many times. The rearrangement links TRBV28 to TRBJ2-7; 7 positions match TRBD1. J was trimmed by 1 base and V by 6 bases; bases with no gene match: 3. Germline assignment: CDR1 MDHEN and CDR2 SYDVKM. This CDR3 contains 13 residues. DNA of the CDR3: TGTGCCAGCAGCCACAGGGGTTCCTACGAGCAGTACTTC. Translation: CASSHRGSYEQYF.

This clonotype has at least ten counts. This chain links TRBV7-9 with TRBJ1-6, with 10 nucleotides matching TRBD1. The CDR3 sequence is 17 residues long. The V segment lost 4 bases and the J segment 9 bases; nucleotides outside the gene matches: 12. Germline assignment: CDR1 SEHNR and CDR2 FQNEAQ (reference sequence). CDR3 sequence: CASSYGTGVIVGSPLHF. In nucleotides, the CDR3 is TGTGCCAGCAGCTACGGGACAGGGGTAATCGTAGGTTCACCCCTCCACTTT.

This clonotype was recorded at least ten times. V usage is TRBV27 and J usage is TRBJ2-4, with D tentatively TRBD2 (7 bases). This CDR3 spans 15 amino acids. The V end lost 8 bases, the J end lost 4 bases, and 18 bases lay between the germline ends. CDR1 is MNHEY, CDR2 SMNVEV, per germline (reference sequence). The CDR3 DNA is TGTGCCAGCGGTGAAGGGGGGGTGGGAAAAAACATTCAGTACTTC. Amino acid sequence: CASGEGGVGKNIQYF.

The rearrangement uses TRBV4-2 and TRBJ1-5; 7 positions match TRBD1. The CDR3 sequence is 15 residues long. Trimming took 0 bases from V and 6 from J; bases not matched to a gene: 5. CDR1 is LGHNA, CDR2 YNFKEQ, per germline. The CDR3 DNA reads TGTGCCAGCAGCCAAGAATCTACAGGGGTTCAGCCCCAGCATTTT. Translated: CASSQESTGVQPQHF.